This T cell receptor (beta chain) came from a study of cytomegalovirus exposure and HLA in healthy donors. Study in general: A subsequent analysis stated that the roughly 120 validation repertoires were run on the same platform as the approximately 660 first-cohort repertoires.

Assay used: immunoSEQ multiplex PCR; TCRdb lists only in-frame clones, some missing. The sample carries approximately 260,000 clones, approximately 83% recorded once. This CDR3 has 17 residues. Per germline, CDR1 GTSNPN and CDR2 SVGIG (reference sequence). Trimming cost V 5 bases and J 0 bases, with 20 bases left between them. Sequencing was performed on PBMCs. The TCR sequence derives from a woman aged 25-40 years in good health and CMV-seropositive. The chain has TRBV30 and TRBJ1-3; tentative D call: TRBD1 (5 bases). This CDR3 is CAWHLGRTSNSGNTIYF. The CDR3 DNA sequence: TGTGCCTGGCATCTCGGGAGGACATCCAACTCTGGAAACACCATATATTTT. The full variable domain, completed using reference TRBV30 and TRBJ1-3, is SQTIHQWPATLVQPVGSPLSLECTVEGTSNPNLYWYRQAAGRGLQLLFYSVGIGQISSEVPQNLSASRPQDRQFILSSKKLLLSDSGFYLCAWHLGRTSNSGNTIYFGEGSWLTVV.